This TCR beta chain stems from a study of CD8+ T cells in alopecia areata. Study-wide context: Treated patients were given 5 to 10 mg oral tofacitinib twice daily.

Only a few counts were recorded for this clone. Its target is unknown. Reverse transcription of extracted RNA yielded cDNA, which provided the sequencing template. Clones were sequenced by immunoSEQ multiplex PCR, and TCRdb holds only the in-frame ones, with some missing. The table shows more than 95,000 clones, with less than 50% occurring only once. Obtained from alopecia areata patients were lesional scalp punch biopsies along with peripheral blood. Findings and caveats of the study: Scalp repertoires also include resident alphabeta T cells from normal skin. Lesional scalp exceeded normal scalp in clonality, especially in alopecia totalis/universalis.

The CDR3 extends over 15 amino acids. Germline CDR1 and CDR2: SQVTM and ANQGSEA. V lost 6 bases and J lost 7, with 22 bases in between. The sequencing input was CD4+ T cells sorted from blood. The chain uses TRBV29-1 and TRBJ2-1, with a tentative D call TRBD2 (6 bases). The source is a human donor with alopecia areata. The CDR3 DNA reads TGCAGCGTCTGGGGGACCCTAGCGAAATCAAATGAGCAGTTCTTC. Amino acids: CSVWGTLAKSNEQFF.